A single sample is the source of the 8 T cell receptor beta chains below, sequenced in a study of blood T cells in healthy people across ages. Through a sample-barcoded 5' primer and a J-beta primer mix, a second PCR was run for 7 to 11 cycles. Using its own MiXCR run on the 5' RACE reads, TCRdb lists one record per CDR3 protein. Of about 680,000 distinct CDR3 sequences in the sample, roughly 50% were seen once. The material sequenced was blood. The receptor set was obtained from a woman aged 60 to 75 in good health.

The rearrangement joins TRBV20-1 to TRBJ1-3; D possibly corresponds to TRBD1 (5 bases). Per germline, CDR1 DFQATT and CDR2 SNEGSKA (reference sequence). The V end was cut by 1 base, the J end by 3 bases, with 10 bases between. This CDR3 is built from 14 residues. CDR3 in DNA: TGCAGTGCTAGAGCAGGGATAAGTGGAAACACCATATATTTT. Translation: CSARAGISGNTIYF.

This clonotype was seen repeatedly, ten times or more. The genes are TRBV27 and TRBJ2-7; 7 bases align to TRBD2. The CDR3 runs 13 residues. Germline V gene data show CDR1 as MNHEY and CDR2 as SMNVEV (reference sequence). Trimming cost V 7 bases and J 1 base; bases outside gene matches: 4. CDR3 nucleotide sequence: TGTGCCAGCATGGCGGGAGCGTCCTACGAGCAGTACTTC. Protein product: CASMAGASYEQYF.

This chain uses TRBV5-1 with TRBJ2-6; D might be TRBD1 (5 bases). The length of the CDR3 is 15 residues. The germline V gene encodes CDR1 SGHRS and CDR2 YFSETQ. The V and J ends lost 2 bases and 2 bases respectively, with 8 bases between them. Here the CDR3 DNA reads TGCGCCAGCAGCTTTGGGGCTACTGGGGCCAACGTCCTGACTTTC. Translated: CASSFGATGANVLTF.

V gene TRBV7-9 combines with J gene TRBJ2-1; 13 nucleotides agree with TRBD2. The trim removed 5 bases at V and 2 bases at J, leaving 12 bases unmatched. The CDR3 runs 19 residues. CDR1 is SEHNR and CDR2 is FQNEAQ in the germline V gene (reference sequence). CDR3 nucleotides: TGTGCCAGCAGCCCGAACCCTCGGACTAGCGGGAGAACCTACAATGAGCAGTTCTTC. Protein product: CASSPNPRTSGRTYNEQFF.

This clonotype was observed a handful of times. The V gene is TRBV6-2 or TRBV6-3, the J gene TRBJ2-1; the match to TRBD2 covers 7 bases. The DNA end is a closer match to TRBJ2-7, so the J assignment may be wrong. Germline V lookup: CDR1 MNHEY, CDR2 SVGEGT. This CDR3 is 15 amino acids long. CDR3 sequence (DNA): TGTGCCAGCAGCCAACTAGCGACCCCCTACAATGAGCAGTACTTC. Translated, it gives CASSQLATPYNEQYF.

This clonotype was counted once. The junction shows a germline mismatch at one end, possibly a read error. The chain combines TRBV4-1 with TRBJ2-5; 11 nucleotides align to TRBD2. In germline, CDR1 is MGHRA, CDR2 YSYEKL. This CDR3 spans 17 amino acids. The chain's CDR3 is CASSKDSTSGRKETQYF. As DNA, the CDR3 is TGCGCCAGCAGCAAAGACTCTACTAGCGGGAGAAAAGAGACCCAGTACTTC.

This clonotype was counted between two and nine times. This sequence may be a read error, since a much larger clone differs from it by one base. The genes are TRBV24-1 and TRBJ2-7; D unresolved. The V and J ends lost 3 bases and 3 bases respectively, with 11 bases between them. Germline-derived CDR1 and CDR2 are KGHDR and SFDVKD. This CDR3 comprises 14 residues. The CDR3 is CATSDLYINYEQYF. The CDR3 DNA is TGTGCCACCAGTGATCTGTATATTAACTACGAGCAGTACTTC.

The gene calls are TRBV20-1 and TRBJ2-3, with a weak D call TRBD1 (6 bases). V was trimmed by 5 bases and J by 0 bases, leaving 12 bases between them. The V gene's germline CDR1 is DFQATT and CDR2 SNEGSKA (reference sequence). The CDR3 spans 14 residues. CDR3 in DNA: TGCAGTGCTCCGGACAGCCGTAGCACAGATACGCAGTATTTT. Translation: CSAPDSRSTDTQYF.